These 32 T cell receptor beta chains were sequenced from one sample in a study of blood T cells in healthy people across ages. With a J-beta primer mix and a sample-barcoded 5' primer, a second PCR ran roughly 6 to 12 cycles. TCRdb re-analysed the 5' RACE reads in MiXCR, keeping a single row per CDR3 protein. Counted here are approximately 800,000 distinct CDR3 sequences, 40% to 65% occurring once; the ten biggest clones make up roughly 40%. The sequenced material came from blood. Receptors originate from an older man in good health.

This clonotype was seen ten or more times. V gene TRBV20-1 combines with J gene TRBJ1-2; no clear D gene. Germline-derived CDR1 and CDR2 are DFQATT and SNEGSKA (reference sequence). This CDR3 has 11 residues. Trimming cost V 3 bases and J 8 bases, with 10 bases left between them. CDR3 protein: CSASRLLGYTF. CDR3 DNA: TGCAGTGCTAGTCGACTGTTGGGCTACACCTTC.

The V call is TRBV28, the J call TRBJ2-7, with 8 bases lining up with TRBD1. The CDR3 spans 15 residues. CDR1 and CDR2 (germline): MDHEN, SYDVKM. The trim removed 4 bases at V and 0 bases at J, leaving 5 bases unmatched. The CDR3 is CASSSPGQASYEQYF. The CDR3, as DNA: TGTGCCAGCAGTTCCCCGGGACAGGCCTCCTACGAGCAGTACTTC.

Details on this clonotype: One end of the junction varies from germline; a read error may be responsible. V is TRBV4-1 and J is TRBJ2-3; 7 nucleotides line up with TRBD1. CDR1 and CDR2 from the germline V gene are MGHRA and YSYEKL. The CDR3 is 15 residues long. The CDR3 DNA follows: TGCGCCAACAGCCAAACACAAGACAGGGTCGGGGACGCGTATTTT. Translating it yields CANSQTQDRVGDAYF.

The rearrangement uses TRBV6-5 and TRBJ2-7; 8 bases fit TRBD2. Looked up from germline, CDR1 is MNHEY and CDR2 is SVGAGI. The J segment lost 2 bases and the V segment lost 4 bases, leaving 4 bases of the junction unmatched. The CDR3 has 14 residues. CDR3 region: CASSLAGTPYEQYF. The CDR3 DNA follows: TGTGCCAGCAGTTTAGCGGGGACCCCCTACGAGCAGTACTTC.

The chain is built from TRBV19 and TRBJ1-5; D remains ambiguous. The ends were cut back, 6 bases at V and 9 bases at J, with 24 bases in the middle. Germline CDR1 and CDR2: LNHDA and SQIVND (reference sequence). The CDR3 runs 16 residues. CDR3 nucleotide sequence: TGTGCCAGTAGGGACGTGGCGGTAGTTCTTGACGGGCCCCAGCATTTT. The encoded protein is CASRDVAVVLDGPQHF.

At least ten counts were recorded for this clonotype. V usage is TRBV3-1 and J usage is TRBJ2-7; D gene uncertain. This CDR3 is 12 amino acids long. With 4 bases removed from V and 2 bases from J, the gap between germline ends came to 6 bases. Germline CDR1 is LGHDT and CDR2 is YNNKEL (reference sequence). The DNA of the CDR3 is TGTGCCAGCAGCCGGTCGACCTACGAGCAGTACTTC. This translates into CASSRSTYEQYF.

V and J are TRBV12-2 and TRBJ2-1; the D call of TRBD2 is as the table states it, not checked on the DNA. TRBV12-2 is deemed a pseudogene. This CDR3 region has 20 residues. Here the CDR3 reads CASRLAPGLAGGRPYNEQFF. The CDR3 bases are TGTGCAAGTCGCTTAGCACCGGGACTAGCGGGAGGTCGCCCTTACAATGAGCAGTTCTTC.

The chain uses TRBV9 and TRBJ2-5; the match to TRBD2 covers 8 bases. The J segment lost 3 bases and the V segment lost 3 bases, leaving 7 bases of the junction unmatched. This CDR3 spans 15 amino acids. Germline CDR1 reads SGDLS; CDR2 reads YYNGEE. CDR3 nucleotides: TGTGCCAGCAGCGAGACTAGCGTAGTGAAAGAGACCCAGTACTTC. Encoded protein: CASSETSVVKETQYF.

This clonotype was observed a handful of times. V is TRBV4-1 and J is TRBJ2-3; 9 bases are shared with TRBD1. The junction had 10 bases not matched to a gene; V was cut back by 4 bases and J by 14 bases. The CDR3 has 13 amino acids. Germline CDR1 is MGHRA and CDR2 is YSYEKL. Here the CDR3 DNA reads TGCGCCAGCAGCCTGAGACAGGGGGGGTACGCGTATTTT. Amino acids: CASSLRQGGYAYF.

This clonotype has a handful of counts. The chain links TRBV12-5 to TRBJ1-2, with TRBD1 identical over 7 bases. V lost 4 bases, J lost 2 bases, and 10 bases stayed unmatched. Germline V CDR1 and CDR2: LGHNT, FRNRAP. This CDR3 comprises 16 residues. CDR3 region: CASGSITTGTNYGYTF. In nucleotides, the CDR3 is TGTGCTAGTGGTTCGATTACGACAGGGACCAACTATGGCTACACCTTC. Complete variable domain (other parts from reference TRBV12-5 and TRBJ1-2): DARVTQTPRHKVTEMGQEVTMRCQPILGHNTVFWYRQTMMQGLELLAYFRNRAPLDDSGMPKDRFSAEMPDATLATLKIQPSEPRDSAVYFCASGSITTGTNYGYTFGSGTRLTVV.

This clonotype has at least ten counts. The V call is TRBV30, the J call TRBJ1-2; D is unresolved. Germline values: CDR1 GTSNPN, CDR2 SVGIG (reference sequence). Trimming took off 0 bases at V and 6 bases at J, with 11 bases between the two ends. The CDR3 has 13 amino acids. The CDR3: CAWSVRTDDGYTF. DNA of the CDR3: TGTGCCTGGAGTGTACGAACGGACGATGGCTACACCTTC.

This clonotype was detected many times. The J gene is TRBJ2-7, the V gene TRBV5-1, with 8 bases that match TRBD1. The CDR3 has 12 residues. The germline gives CDR1 SGHRS, CDR2 YFSETQ. After removal of 4 bases from V and 5 bases from J, the junction contained 2 bases not matched to a gene. CDR3: CASSPTGDEQYF. CDR3 nucleotide sequence: TGCGCCAGCAGCCCGACAGGGGACGAGCAGTACTTC. Full variable domain (remainder filled in from reference TRBV5-1 and TRBJ2-7): KAGVTQTPRYLIKTRGQQVTLSCSPISGHRSVSWYQQTPGQGLQFLFEYFSETQRNKGNFPGRFSGRQFSNSRSEMNVSTLELGDSALYLCASSPTGDEQYFGPGTRLTVT.

The V and J genes are TRBV28 and TRBJ1-2; D ambiguous. V shed 3 bases and J shed 2 bases, with 10 bases lying between them. The CDR3 consists of 14 residues. Germline CDR1 is MDHEN and CDR2 is SYDVKM. DNA of the CDR3: TGTGCCAGCAGTTTGGGGTGGCAAAACTATGGCTACACCTTC. Encoded protein: CASSLGWQNYGYTF.

The sample holds one count of this clonotype. The CDR3 DNA reads as TGCGCCAGCAGCTTGAACCCCGGGACAGGGGGCCAAAAACTGTTTTTT. It yields the protein CASSLNPGTGGQKLFF. The chain joins TRBV5-1 to TRBJ1-4; 12 nucleotides align to TRBD1. The germline V gene encodes CDR1 SGHRS and CDR2 YFSETQ. CDR3 length equals 16 residues. The J segment lost 9 bases and the V segment lost 1 base, leaving 7 bases of the junction unmatched.

This clonotype was seen a handful of times. The CDR3 DNA is TGCAGTGCATGGACTAGCGGGACCCAAGAGACCCAGTACTTC. It is translated as CSAWTSGTQETQYF. The chain has TRBV20-1 and TRBJ2-7; the match to TRBD2 covers 12 bases. The J call may be incorrect, as the DNA end agrees better with TRBJ2-5. Germline CDR1 reads DFQATT; CDR2 reads SNEGSKA (reference sequence). The CDR3 is made up of 14 amino acids.

There are a few counts of this clonotype. V gene TRBV9 combines with J gene TRBJ2-3; TRBD2 agrees at 9 bases. The CDR3 extends over 14 amino acids. V lost 2 bases to trimming and J lost 9 bases; unmatched junction nucleotides: 7. Germline CDR1 SGDLS, CDR2 YYNGEE. The CDR3 protein is CASSVQREEETQYF. CDR3 sequence (DNA): TGTGCCAGCAGCGTCCAGCGGGAGGAGGAGACGCAGTATTTT. The entire variable domain, with the rest obtained from reference TRBV9 and TRBJ2-3, is as follows: DSGVTQTPKHLITATGQRVTLRCSPRSGDLSVYWYQQSLDQGLQFLIQYYNGEERAKGNILERFSAQQFPDLHSELNLSSLELGDSALYFCASSVQREEETQYFGPGTRLTVL.

This chain links TRBV10-3 with TRBJ2-1, with D possibly TRBD1 on 5 matching bases. Deletions cut 7 bases from V and 6 bases from J, with 10 bases between. Germline assignment: CDR1 ENHRY and CDR2 SYGVKD. This CDR3 region has 12 residues. This CDR3 reads CAITAGSNEQFF. CDR3 bases: TGTGCCATCACGGCAGGGTCCAATGAGCAGTTCTTC.

This rearrangement joins TRBV6-5 to TRBJ2-7; 10 bases are shared with TRBD2. With 6 bases clipped from V and 9 bases from J, the junction kept 8 bases outside the gene matches. Germline lookup yields CDR1 MNHEY and CDR2 SVGAGI. The CDR3 is made up of 13 amino acids. CDR3 sequence: CASRSSGSWGQYF. The CDR3 region has the DNA TGTGCCAGCAGATCTAGCGGGAGCTGGGGGCAGTACTTC.

This clonotype was recorded a few times. The rearrangement links TRBV6-2 or TRBV6-3 to TRBJ2-1; 9 bases line up with TRBD2. The CDR3 length is 15 residues. J was trimmed by 2 bases and V by 2 bases; bases with no gene match: 1. In germline, CDR1 is MNHEY, CDR2 SVGEGT. The CDR3 DNA sequence: TGTGCCAGCAGTTACCGCGGGAGGGCCTACAATGAGCAGTTCTTC. It is translated as CASSYRGRAYNEQFF.

The chain has TRBV20-1 and TRBJ1-2; no clear D gene. Trimming removed 0 bases at V and 8 bases at J, with 13 bases between. The CDR3 has 13 amino acids. Germline CDR1 and CDR2: DFQATT and SNEGSKA (reference sequence). The CDR3 coding sequence is TGCAGTGCTAGAGATAGCGGGCGACGAGGCTACACCTTC. This sequence encodes CSARDSGRRGYTF.

This clonotype was seen more than once but under ten times. The genes are TRBV7-9 and TRBJ2-4; no firm D call. TRBJ2-7 matches the DNA end more closely, so the J call is doubtful. Germline CDR1 reads SEHNR; CDR2 reads FQNEAQ (reference sequence). The CDR3 contains 12 residues. Here the CDR3 DNA reads TGTGCCAGCAGCTTAGACGTTCCCGAGCAGTACTTC. Its protein is CASSLDVPEQYF.

This clonotype was recorded only once. The chain carries TRBV5-1 and TRBJ1-1, with D unresolved. The V and J ends lost 4 bases and 1 base respectively, with 14 bases between them. Germline V lookup: CDR1 SGHRS, CDR2 YFSETQ. This CDR3 has 15 residues. CDR3 loop: CASSPSGSSNTEAFF. The DNA of the CDR3 is TGCGCCAGCAGCCCATCGGGCAGTTCGAACACTGAAGCTTTCTTT.

The chain uses TRBV19 and TRBJ1-2; 12 nucleotides align to TRBD1. CDR3 size: 18 residues. Per germline, CDR1 LNHDA and CDR2 SQIVND (reference sequence). Germline trimming cut 6 bases from V and 5 bases from J; bases unmatched to any gene: 16. The CDR3 loop is CASSPGLWDRGRQYGYTF. CDR3 sequence (DNA): TGTGCCAGTAGCCCCGGTCTGTGGGACAGGGGGCGCCAGTATGGCTACACCTTC.

The chain recombines TRBV20-1 with TRBJ2-2; TRBD2 matches 13 bases. Germline-derived CDR1 and CDR2 are DFQATT and SNEGSKA (reference sequence). CDR3 length: 15 residues. Trimming cost V 8 bases and J 5 bases; bases outside gene matches: 8. CDR3 sequence reads: CSTKTSGRYTGELFF. Written as DNA, the CDR3 is TGCAGTACAAAGACTAGCGGGAGGTATACCGGGGAGCTGTTTTTT.

V gene TRBV7-6 combines with J gene TRBJ2-5; 9 nucleotides agree with TRBD1. The last part of the DNA fits TRBJ2-7 better; the J call may be wrong. The CDR3 is 15 residues long. The germline CDR1 and CDR2 sequences are SGHVS and FNYEAQ. The CDR3 nucleotides read TGTGCCAGCAGCGTGGGACAGGGCCCCGCCTACGAGCAGTACTTC. As protein: CASSVGQGPAYEQYF.

The CDR3: CASTPPGGTKNIQYF. CDR3 DNA: TGTGCCAGCACCCCGCCGGGAGGGACCAAAAACATTCAGTACTTC. The rearrangement joins TRBV7-2 to TRBJ2-4; 8 bases align to TRBD2. The CDR3 is made up of 15 amino acids. The V gene end was trimmed by 7 bases and the J gene end by 2 bases; junction bases not matched to a gene: 7. CDR1 and CDR2 from the germline V gene are SGHTA and FQGNSA.

There are a few counts of this clonotype. The V call is TRBV29-1, the J call TRBJ2-7; 9 bases align to TRBD2. J lost 6 bases, V lost 4 bases, and 4 bases had no gene match. The CDR3 totals 12 residues. Germline CDR1 and CDR2: SQVTM and ANQGSEA. The CDR3, as DNA: TGCAGCGTTGCCCGCGGGAGGGGCGAGCAGTACTTC. It is translated as CSVARGRGEQYF.

The chain combines TRBV10-3 with TRBJ2-3; D not resolved. V lost 4 bases and J 3 bases, leaving 14 bases between the germline ends. Germline assignment: CDR1 ENHRY and CDR2 SYGVKD. This CDR3 has 15 residues. CDR3 in DNA: TGTGCCATCAGTGTCGGAGTGACGCCTACAGATACGCAGTATTTT. Its translation: CAISVGVTPTDTQYF.

The chain recombines TRBV11-3 with TRBJ2-1; 7 nucleotides match TRBD2. V was clipped by 5 bases and J by 7 bases; unmatched bases: 14. Per the germline V gene, CDR1 is SGHNT and CDR2 is YENEEA. The CDR3 is 16 residues long. The CDR3 loop reads CASSPRSSGLGNEQFF. The DNA of the CDR3 is TGTGCCAGCAGCCCCCGATCTAGCGGCTTGGGTAATGAGCAGTTCTTC.

The V and J genes are TRBV6-5 and TRBJ2-5, with 7 nucleotides matching TRBD1. V lost 7 bases and J lost 2; bases outside the gene matches: 13. The CDR3 has 16 residues. Germline V gene data show CDR1 as MNHEY and CDR2 as SVGAGI. CDR3 nucleotide sequence: TGTGCCAGCACTAGGAGGCAGGGGGTGATACAAGAGACCCAGTACTTC. This gives the protein CASTRRQGVIQETQYF.

This clonotype was seen once. V gene TRBV7-6 combines with J gene TRBJ2-2; 8 nucleotides line up with TRBD1. J lost 7 bases, V lost 2 bases, and 18 bases had no gene match. The CDR3 covers 19 residues. Germline-derived CDR1 and CDR2 are SGHVS and FNYEAQ. CDR3 DNA sequence: TGTGCCAGCAGCTTAATCGCGACAATAGACAGGGGCTGGGACGGGGAGCTGTTTTTT. Translation: CASSLIATIDRGWDGELFF. The whole variable domain, remainder taken from reference TRBV7-6 and TRBJ2-2, is GAGVSQSPRYKVTKRGQDVALRCDPISGHVSLYWYRQALGQGPEFLTYFNYEAQQDKSGLPNDRFSAERPEGSISTLTIQRTEQRDSAMYRCASSLIATIDRGWDGELFFGEGSRLTVL.

The chain couples TRBV5-6 to TRBJ1-1; the D is unclear. The CDR3 covers 15 residues. Trimming removed 3 bases from V and 11 bases from J, with 23 bases in between. Germline CDR1 SGHDT, CDR2 YYEEEE. The CDR3 bases are TGTGCCAGCAGCTCCCGAGGGAACAGCCCTGGGAGGGCTTTCTTT. Amino acid sequence: CASSSRGNSPGRAFF.